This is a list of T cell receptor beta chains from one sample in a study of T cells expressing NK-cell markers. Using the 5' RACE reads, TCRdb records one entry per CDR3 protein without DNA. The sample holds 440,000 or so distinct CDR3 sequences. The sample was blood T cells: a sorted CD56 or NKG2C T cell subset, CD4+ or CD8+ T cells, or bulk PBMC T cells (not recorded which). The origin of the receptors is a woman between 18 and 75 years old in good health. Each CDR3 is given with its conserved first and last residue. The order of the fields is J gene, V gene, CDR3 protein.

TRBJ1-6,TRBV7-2,CASTLQGIAPLHF
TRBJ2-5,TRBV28,CASTPLGGAEIQETQYF
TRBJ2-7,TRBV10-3,CAISESRQGAYF
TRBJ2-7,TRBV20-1,CSASPPSGSYEQYF
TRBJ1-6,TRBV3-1,CASSPGVPNSPLHF
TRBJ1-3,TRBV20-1,CSALDRAWGNTIYF
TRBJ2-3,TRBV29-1,CSVEKADTQYF
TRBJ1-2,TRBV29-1,CSVEGGYGYTF
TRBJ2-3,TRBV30,CAGGGQGPDTQYF
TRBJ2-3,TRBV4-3,CASSQDPGRNIYTQYF
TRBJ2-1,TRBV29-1,CSGSSGRAVEQFF
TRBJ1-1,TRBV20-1,CSASRGRKNTEAFF
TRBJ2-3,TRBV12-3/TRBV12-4,CASRAGTGFGTDTQYF
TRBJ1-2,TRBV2,CASSREIYGYTF
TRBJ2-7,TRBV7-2,CASTLNGRGDEQYF
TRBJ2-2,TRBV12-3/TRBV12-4,CASRPGRNTGELFF
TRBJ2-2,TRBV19,CASSPWTGRRTGELFF
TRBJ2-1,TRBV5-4,CASSLGLAELYNEQFF
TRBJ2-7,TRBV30,CAWRGGRGSSYEQYF
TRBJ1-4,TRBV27,CASGDRGKGKLFF
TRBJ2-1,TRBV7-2,CASSPRGALFYEQFF
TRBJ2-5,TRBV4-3,CASSQARYQETQYF
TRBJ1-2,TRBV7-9,CASSAIGLLYGYTF
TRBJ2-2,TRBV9,CASNWANTGELFF
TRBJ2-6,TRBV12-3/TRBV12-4,CASPRGPGANVLTF
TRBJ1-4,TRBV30,CAWSRQEVEEKLFF
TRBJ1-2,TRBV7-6,CASSSNPTQVAYGYTF
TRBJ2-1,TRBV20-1,CSAPGLAGTYNEQFF
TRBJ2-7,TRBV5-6,CASSLAVGYEQYF
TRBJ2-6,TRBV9,CASSVDPAGGSSGANVLTF
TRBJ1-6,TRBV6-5,CASSYSPNSPLHF
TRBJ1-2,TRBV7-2,CASSLDPSYGYTF
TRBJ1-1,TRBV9,CASSVAAYSTEAFF
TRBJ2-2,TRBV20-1,CSAGDRGKGSGELFF
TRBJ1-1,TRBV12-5,CASGLVVSRGTEAFF
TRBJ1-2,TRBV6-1,CASSLGGTQGYGYTF
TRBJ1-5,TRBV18,CASSPPKSGGSNQPQHF
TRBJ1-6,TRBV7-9,CASSLDGSYNSPLHF
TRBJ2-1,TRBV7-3,CASSTGQESYNEQFF
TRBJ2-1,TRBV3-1,CASSQDTSGGFYNEQFF
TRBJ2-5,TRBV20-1,CSVQPPTSGSGETQYF
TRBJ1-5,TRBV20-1,CSARDMRQGVRQPQHF
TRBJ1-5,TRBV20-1,CSAKGRGNQPQHF
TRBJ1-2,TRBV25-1,CASSESGQGRYTF